This T cell receptor (beta chain) is drawn from a study of shared clonotypes between healthy human individuals. As for the study in general: Each donor's CD4 naive and CD4 memory cells filled three plates apiece, CD8 naive two, and CD8 memory one. The study's findings and limits: The study's rarefaction showed incomplete sorted-subset sequencing despite large depth.

Sequencing was performed with immunoSEQ multiplex PCR; in TCRdb, only in-frame clones are kept and a portion is missing. The data hold over 2 million clones, with around 90% observed a single time. This clone was detected only a few times. Its antigen is unknown. Trimming removed 3 bases from V and 6 bases from J; junction bases left unmatched: 8. The CDR3 is 14 amino acids. Germline V lookup: CDR1 SGHRS, CDR2 YFSETQ. Among the donors, all were Caucasian adults who lived in Nashville, Tennessee. CD4+ cells yielded CD45RA+ naive and CD45RA-negative memory subsets. This TCR was recovered from a man aged 18 to 30 in good health. Some clones in this sample may be carry-over from other donors' samples. The chain is built from TRBV5-1 and TRBJ1-1; 7 nucleotides line up with TRBD1. Material: naive CD4+ T cells from PBMCs. As to subset: CD45RA+ positively selected. This CDR3 reads CASSSRTGEAEAFF. As DNA, the CDR3 is TGCGCCAGCAGCTCGCGCACAGGGGAGGCTGAAGCTTTCTTT.